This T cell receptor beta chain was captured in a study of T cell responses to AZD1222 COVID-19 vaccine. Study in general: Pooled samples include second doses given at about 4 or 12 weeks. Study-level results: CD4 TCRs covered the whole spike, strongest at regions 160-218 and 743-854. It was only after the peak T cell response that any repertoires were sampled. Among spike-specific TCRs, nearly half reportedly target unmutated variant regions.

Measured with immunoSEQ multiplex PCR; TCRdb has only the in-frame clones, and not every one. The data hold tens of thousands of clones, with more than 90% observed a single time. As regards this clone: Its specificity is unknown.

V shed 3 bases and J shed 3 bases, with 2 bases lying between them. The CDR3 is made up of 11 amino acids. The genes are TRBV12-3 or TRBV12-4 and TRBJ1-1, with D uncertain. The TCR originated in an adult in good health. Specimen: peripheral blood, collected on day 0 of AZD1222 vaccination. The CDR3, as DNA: TGTGCCAGCAGTTTGGACACTGAAGCTTTCTTT. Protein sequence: CASSLDTEAFF.